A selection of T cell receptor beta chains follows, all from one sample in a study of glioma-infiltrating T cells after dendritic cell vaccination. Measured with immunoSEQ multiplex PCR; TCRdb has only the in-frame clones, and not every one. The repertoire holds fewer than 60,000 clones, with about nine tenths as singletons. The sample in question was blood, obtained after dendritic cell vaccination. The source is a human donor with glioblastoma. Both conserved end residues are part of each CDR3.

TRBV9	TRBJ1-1	CASSVVGSGVAEAFF
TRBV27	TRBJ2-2	CASSFATGELFF
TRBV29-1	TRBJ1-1	CSVYRFNTEAFF
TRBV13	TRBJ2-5	CASSTSTGRAAETQYF
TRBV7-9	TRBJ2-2	CASSLYRWAPLDTGELFF
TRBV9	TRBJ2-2	CASSVGHIITGELFF
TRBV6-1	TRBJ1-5	CAAAQVLRQPQHF
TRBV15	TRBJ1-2	CATSREGGAFGYTF
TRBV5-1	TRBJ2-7	CASSLGGTTSSEQYF
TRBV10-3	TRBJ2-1	CAIGGLGNEQFF
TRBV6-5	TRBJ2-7	CASTGLGYEQYF
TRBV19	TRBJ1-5	CASSDRSHRGQPQHF
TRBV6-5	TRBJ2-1	CASSYSSGPDDEQFF
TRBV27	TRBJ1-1	CASSFDRANTEAFF
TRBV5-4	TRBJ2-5	CASSMGSNRGQTQYF
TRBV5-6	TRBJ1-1	CASSLGLFRRLEGNTEAFF
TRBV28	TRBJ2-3	CASSLAGLYHGDTQYF
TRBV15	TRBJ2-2	CATSRFRPPGAGELFF
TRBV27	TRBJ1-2	CASSPRQGNYGYTF
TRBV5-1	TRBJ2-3	CASSFSGVSTDTQYF
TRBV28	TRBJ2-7	CASTQGGYRSYEQYF
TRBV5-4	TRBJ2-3	CASSPPADTQYF